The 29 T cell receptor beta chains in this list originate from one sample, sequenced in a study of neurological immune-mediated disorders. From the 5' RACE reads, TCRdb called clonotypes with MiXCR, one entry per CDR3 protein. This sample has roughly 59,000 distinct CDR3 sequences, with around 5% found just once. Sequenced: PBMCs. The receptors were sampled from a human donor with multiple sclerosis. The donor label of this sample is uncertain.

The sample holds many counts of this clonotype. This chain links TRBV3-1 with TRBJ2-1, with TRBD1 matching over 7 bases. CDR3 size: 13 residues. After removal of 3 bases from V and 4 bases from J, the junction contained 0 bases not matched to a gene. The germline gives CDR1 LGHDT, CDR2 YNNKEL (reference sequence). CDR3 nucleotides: TGTGCCAGCAGCCAGGACAGGTACAATGAGCAGTTCTTC. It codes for CASSQDRYNEQFF.

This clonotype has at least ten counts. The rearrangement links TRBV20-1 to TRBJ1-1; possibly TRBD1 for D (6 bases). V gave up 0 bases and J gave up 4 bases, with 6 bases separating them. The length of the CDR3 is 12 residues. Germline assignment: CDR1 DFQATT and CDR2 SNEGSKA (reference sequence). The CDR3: CSARDRGTEAFF. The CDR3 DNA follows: TGCAGTGCTAGAGACAGGGGCACTGAAGCTTTCTTT.

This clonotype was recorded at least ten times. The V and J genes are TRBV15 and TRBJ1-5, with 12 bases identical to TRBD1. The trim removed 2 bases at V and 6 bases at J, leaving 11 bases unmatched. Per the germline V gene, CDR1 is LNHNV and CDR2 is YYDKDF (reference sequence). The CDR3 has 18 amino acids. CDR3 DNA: TGTGCCACCAGCAGATCCCCCGGGACAGGGGGCTTCACTCAGCCCCAGCATTTT. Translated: CATSRSPGTGGFTQPQHF.

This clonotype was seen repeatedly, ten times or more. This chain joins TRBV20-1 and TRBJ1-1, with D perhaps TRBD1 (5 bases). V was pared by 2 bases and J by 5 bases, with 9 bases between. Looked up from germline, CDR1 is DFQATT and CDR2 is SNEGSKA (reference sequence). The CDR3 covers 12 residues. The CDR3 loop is CSARPQGTEAFF. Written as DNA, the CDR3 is TGCAGTGCTAGACCCCAGGGAACTGAAGCTTTCTTT.

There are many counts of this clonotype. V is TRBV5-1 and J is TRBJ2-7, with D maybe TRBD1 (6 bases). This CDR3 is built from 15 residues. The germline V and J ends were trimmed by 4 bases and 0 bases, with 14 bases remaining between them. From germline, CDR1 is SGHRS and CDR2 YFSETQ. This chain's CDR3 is CASSTGTLFSYEQYF. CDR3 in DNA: TGCGCCAGCAGCACCGGGACACTCTTCTCCTACGAGCAGTACTTC.

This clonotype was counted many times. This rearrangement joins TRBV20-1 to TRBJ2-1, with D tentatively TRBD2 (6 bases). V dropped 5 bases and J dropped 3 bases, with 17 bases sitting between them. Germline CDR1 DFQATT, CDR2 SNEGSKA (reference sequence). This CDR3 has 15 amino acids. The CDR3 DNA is TGCAGTGCTCATGCAACTAGCCGGGGCTACAATGAGCAGTTCTTC. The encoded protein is CSAHATSRGYNEQFF.

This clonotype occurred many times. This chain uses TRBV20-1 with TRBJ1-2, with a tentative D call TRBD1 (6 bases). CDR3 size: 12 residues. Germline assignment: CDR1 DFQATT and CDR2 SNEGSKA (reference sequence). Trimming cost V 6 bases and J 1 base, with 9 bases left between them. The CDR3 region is CSARGDNYGYTF. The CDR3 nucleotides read TGCAGTGCCAGGGGAGATAACTATGGCTACACCTTC.

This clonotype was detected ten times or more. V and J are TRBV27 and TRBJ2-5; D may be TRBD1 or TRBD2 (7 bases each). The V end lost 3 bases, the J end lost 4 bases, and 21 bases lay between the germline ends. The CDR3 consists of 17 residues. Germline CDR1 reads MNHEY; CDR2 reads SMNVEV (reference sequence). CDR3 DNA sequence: TGTGCCAGCAGTTTGAGGGAGGGACAGTCAGGTGTAGAGACCCAGTACTTC. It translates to CASSLREGQSGVETQYF.

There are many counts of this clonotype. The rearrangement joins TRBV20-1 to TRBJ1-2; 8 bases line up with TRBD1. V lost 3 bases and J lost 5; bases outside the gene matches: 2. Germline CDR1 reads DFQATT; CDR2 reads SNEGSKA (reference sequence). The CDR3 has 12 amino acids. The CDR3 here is CSASWTGYGYTF. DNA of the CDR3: TGCAGTGCTAGCTGGACAGGGTATGGCTACACCTTC.

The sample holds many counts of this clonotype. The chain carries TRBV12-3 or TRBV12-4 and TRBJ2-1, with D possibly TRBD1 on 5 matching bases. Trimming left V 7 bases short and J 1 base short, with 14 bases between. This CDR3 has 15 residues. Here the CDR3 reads CASTLPTGSYNEQFF. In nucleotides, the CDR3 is TGTGCCAGCACCCTACCCACAGGTTCCTACAATGAGCAGTTCTTC.

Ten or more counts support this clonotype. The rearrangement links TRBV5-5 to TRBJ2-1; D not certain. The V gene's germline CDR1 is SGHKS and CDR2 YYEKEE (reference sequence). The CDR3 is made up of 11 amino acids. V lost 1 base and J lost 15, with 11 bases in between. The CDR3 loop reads CASSLMGGRFF. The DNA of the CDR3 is TGTGCCAGCAGCTTGATGGGTGGACGGTTCTTC.

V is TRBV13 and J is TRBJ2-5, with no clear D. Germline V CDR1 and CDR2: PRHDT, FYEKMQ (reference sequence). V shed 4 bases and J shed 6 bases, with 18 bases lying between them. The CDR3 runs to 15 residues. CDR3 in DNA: TGTGCCAGCAGCTCAGTTATGGTAGGGCGGAAGACCCAGTACTTC. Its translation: CASSSVMVGRKTQYF.

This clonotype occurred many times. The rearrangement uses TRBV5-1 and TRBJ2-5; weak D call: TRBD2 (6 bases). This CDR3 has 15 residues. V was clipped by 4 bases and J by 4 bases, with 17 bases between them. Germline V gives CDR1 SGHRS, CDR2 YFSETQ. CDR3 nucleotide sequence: TGCGCCAGCAGCCCAAATCTAGCGTCGGGAGAGACCCAGTACTTC. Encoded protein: CASSPNLASGETQYF.

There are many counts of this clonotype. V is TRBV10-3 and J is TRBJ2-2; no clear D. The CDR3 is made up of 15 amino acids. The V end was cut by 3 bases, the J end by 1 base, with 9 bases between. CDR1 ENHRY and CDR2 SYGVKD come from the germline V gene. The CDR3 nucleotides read TGTGCCATCAGTGACAGCGCTCGGAACACCGGGGAGCTGTTTTTT. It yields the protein CAISDSARNTGELFF.

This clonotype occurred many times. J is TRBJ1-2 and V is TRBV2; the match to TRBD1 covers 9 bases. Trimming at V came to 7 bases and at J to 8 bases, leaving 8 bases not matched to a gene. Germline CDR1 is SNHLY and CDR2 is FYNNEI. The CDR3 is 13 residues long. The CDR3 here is CASISDRGRGYTF. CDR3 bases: TGTGCCAGCATCTCGGACAGGGGAAGAGGCTACACCTTC.

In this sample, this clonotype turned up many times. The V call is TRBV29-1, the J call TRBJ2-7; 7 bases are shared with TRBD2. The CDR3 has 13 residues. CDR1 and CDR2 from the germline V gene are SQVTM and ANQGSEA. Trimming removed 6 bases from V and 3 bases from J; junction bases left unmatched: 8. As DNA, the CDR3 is TGCAGCGTCCGTCGTGGGGGGGGCTACGAGCAGTACTTC. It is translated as CSVRRGGGYEQYF.

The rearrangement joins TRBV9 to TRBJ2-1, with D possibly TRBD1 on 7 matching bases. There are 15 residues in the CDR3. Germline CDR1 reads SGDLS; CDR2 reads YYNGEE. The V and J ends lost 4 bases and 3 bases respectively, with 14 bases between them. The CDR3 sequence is CASSISGGNYNEQFF. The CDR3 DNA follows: TGTGCCAGCAGCATATCAGGGGGGAACTACAATGAGCAGTTCTTC. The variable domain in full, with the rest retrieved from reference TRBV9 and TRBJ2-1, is DSGVTQTPKHLITATGQRVTLRCSPRSGDLSVYWYQQSLDQGLQFLIQYYNGEERAKGNILERFSAQQFPDLHSELNLSSLELGDSALYFCASSISGGNYNEQFFGPGTRLTVL.

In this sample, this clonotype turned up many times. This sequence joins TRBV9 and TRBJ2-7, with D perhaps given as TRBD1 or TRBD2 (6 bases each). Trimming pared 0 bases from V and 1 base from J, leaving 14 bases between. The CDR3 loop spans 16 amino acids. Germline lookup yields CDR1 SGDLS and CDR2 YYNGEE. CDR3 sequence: CASSVEGGGESYEQYF. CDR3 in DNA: TGTGCCAGCAGCGTAGAAGGAGGGGGTGAGTCCTACGAGCAGTACTTC. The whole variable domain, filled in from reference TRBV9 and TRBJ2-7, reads DSGVTQTPKHLITATGQRVTLRCSPRSGDLSVYWYQQSLDQGLQFLIQYYNGEERAKGNILERFSAQQFPDLHSELNLSSLELGDSALYFCASSVEGGGESYEQYFGPGTRLTVT.

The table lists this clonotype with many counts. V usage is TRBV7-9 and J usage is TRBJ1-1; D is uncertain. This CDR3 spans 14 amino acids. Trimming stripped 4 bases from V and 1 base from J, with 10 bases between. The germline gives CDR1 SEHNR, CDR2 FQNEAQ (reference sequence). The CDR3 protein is CASSYGPGNTEAFF. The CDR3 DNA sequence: TGTGCCAGCAGCTACGGACCTGGGAACACTGAAGCTTTCTTT.

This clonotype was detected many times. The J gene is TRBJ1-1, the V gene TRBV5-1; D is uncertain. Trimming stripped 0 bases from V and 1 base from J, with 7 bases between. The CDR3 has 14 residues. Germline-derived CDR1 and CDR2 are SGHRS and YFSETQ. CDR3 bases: TGCGCCAGCAGCTTGGAGGGTGGGAACACTGAAGCTTTCTTT. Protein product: CASSLEGGNTEAFF.

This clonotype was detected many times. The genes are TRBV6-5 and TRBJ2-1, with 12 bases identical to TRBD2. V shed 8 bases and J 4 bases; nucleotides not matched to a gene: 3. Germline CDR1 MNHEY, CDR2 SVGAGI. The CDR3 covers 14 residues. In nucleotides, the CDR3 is TGTGCCAGCTCTACTAGCGGGGGGTACAATGAGCAGTTCTTC. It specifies CASSTSGGYNEQFF.

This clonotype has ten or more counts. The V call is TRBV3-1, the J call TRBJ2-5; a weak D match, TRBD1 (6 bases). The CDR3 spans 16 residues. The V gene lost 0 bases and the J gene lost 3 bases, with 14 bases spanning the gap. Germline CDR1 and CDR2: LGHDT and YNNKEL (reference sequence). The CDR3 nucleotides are TGTGCCAGCAGCCAAGATGGCAGGGGAGTGGAAGAGACCCAGTACTTC. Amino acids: CASSQDGRGVEETQYF.

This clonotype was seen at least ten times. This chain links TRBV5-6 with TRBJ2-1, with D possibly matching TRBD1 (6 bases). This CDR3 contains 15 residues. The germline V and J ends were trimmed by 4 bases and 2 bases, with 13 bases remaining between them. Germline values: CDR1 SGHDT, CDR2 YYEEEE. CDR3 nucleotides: TGTGCCAGCAGCCCCTGGGACACTACCTACAATGAGCAGTTCTTC. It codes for CASSPWDTTYNEQFF. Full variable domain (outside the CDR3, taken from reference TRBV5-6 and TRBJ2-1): DAGVTQSPTHLIKTRGQQVTLRCSPKSGHDTVSWYQQALGQGPQFIFQYYEEEERQRGNFPDRFSGHQFPNYSSELNVNALLLGDSALYLCASSPWDTTYNEQFFGPGTRLTVL.

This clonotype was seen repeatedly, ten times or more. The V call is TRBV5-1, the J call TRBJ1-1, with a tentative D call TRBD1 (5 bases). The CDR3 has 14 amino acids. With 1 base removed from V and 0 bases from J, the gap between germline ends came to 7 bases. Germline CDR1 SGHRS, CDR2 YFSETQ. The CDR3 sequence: CASSLNRLNTEAFF. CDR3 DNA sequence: TGCGCCAGCAGCTTGAACAGGCTGAACACTGAAGCTTTCTTT.

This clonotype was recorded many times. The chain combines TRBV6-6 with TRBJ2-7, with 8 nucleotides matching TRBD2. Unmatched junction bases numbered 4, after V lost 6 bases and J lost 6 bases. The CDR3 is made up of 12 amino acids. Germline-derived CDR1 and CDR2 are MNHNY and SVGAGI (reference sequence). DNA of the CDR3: TGTGCCAGCAGCGGACTAGCAAGCGAGCAGTACTTC. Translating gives CASSGLASEQYF.

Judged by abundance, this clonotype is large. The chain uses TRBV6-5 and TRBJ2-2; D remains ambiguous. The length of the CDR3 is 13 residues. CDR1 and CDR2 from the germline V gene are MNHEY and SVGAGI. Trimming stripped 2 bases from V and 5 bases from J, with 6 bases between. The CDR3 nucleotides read TGTGCCAGCAGTTACGTTGAAACCGGGGAGCTGTTTTTT. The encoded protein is CASSYVETGELFF.

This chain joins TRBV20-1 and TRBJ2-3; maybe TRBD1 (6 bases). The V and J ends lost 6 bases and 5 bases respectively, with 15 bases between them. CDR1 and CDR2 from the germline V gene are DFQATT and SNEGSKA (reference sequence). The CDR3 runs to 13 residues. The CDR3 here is CSARPGERDTQYF. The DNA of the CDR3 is TGCAGTGCCCGGCCAGGGGAGAGAGATACGCAGTATTTT.

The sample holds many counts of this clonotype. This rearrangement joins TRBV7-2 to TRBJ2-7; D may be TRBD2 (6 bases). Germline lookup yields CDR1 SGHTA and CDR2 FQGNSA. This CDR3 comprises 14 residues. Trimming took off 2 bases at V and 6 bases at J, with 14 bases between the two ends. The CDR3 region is CASSLLPGGGEQYF. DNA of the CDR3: TGTGCCAGCAGCTTACTCCCCGGGGGAGGCGAGCAGTACTTC.

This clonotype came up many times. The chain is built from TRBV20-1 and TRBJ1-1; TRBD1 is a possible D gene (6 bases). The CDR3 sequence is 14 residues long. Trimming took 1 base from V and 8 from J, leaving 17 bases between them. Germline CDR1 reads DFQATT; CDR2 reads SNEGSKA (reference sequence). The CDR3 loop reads CSARGGARWPEAFF. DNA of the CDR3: TGCAGTGCTAGAGGGGGGGCGAGATGGCCGGAAGCTTTCTTT.